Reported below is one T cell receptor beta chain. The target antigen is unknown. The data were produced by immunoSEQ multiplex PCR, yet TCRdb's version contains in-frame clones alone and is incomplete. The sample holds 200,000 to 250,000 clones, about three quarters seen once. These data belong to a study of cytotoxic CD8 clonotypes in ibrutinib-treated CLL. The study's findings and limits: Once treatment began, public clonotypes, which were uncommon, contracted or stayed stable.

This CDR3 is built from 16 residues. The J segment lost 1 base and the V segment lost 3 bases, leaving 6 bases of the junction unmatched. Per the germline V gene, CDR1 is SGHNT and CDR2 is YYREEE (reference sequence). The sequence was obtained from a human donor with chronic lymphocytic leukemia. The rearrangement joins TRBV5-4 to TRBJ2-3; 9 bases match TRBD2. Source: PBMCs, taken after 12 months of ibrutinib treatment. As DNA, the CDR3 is TGTGCCAGCAGCTCTGGGACTAGCAAACGCACAGATACGCAGTATTTT. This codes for CASSSGTSKRTDTQYF.